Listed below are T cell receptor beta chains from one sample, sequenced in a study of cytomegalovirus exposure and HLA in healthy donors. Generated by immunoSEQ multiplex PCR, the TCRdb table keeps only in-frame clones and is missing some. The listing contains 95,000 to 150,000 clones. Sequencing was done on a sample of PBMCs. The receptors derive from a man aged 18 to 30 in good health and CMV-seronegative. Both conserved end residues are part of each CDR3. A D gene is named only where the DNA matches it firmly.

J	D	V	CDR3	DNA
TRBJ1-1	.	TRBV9	CASSVGAGMNTEAFF	TGTGCCAGCAGCGTAGGGGCAGGCATGAACACTGAAGCTTTCTTT
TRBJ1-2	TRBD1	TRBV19	CASSIYRGTYGYTF	TGTGCCAGTAGTATCTACAGGGGTACCTATGGCTACACCTTC
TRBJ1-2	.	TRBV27	CASRLRDFGGYTF	TGTGCCAGCAGACTACGGGATTTCGGGGGCTACACCTTC
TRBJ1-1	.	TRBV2	CASKQNTEAFF	TGTGCCAGCAAACAGAACACTGAAGCTTTCTTT
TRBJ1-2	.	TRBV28	CASSLTDFYGYTF	TGTGCCAGCAGTTTGACAGATTTCTATGGCTACACCTTC
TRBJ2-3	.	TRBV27	CASSSRSTQYF	TGTGCCAGCAGTTCCCGGAGTACGCAGTATTTT
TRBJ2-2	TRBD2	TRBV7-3	CASSLNGGATNTGELFF	TGTGCCAGCAGCTTAAACGGGGGGGCCACGAACACCGGGGAGCTGTTTTTT
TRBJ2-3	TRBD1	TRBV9	CASSVGGTVTDTQYF	TGTGCCAGCAGCGTAGGGGGGACAGTCACAGATACGCAGTATTTT
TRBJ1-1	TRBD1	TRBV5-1	CASSLDPRGLTEAFF	TGCGCCAGCAGCTTGGATCCCAGGGGGCTCACTGAAGCTTTCTTT
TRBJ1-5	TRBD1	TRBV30	CAWSPDRGRLYSNQPQHF	TGTGCCTGGAGTCCGGACAGGGGCCGACTCTATAGCAATCAGCCCCAGCATTTT
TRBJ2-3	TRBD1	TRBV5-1	CASSETGGPDTQYF	TGCGCCAGCAGCGAGACAGGGGGCCCAGATACGCAGTATTTT
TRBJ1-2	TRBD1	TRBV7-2	CASSLVGQGGGYTF	TGTGCCAGCAGCTTAGTGGGACAGGGTGGCGGCTACACCTTC
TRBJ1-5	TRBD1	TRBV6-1	CASSESQDREPNQPQHF	TGTGCCAGCAGTGAATCTCAGGACAGGGAGCCCAATCAGCCCCAGCATTTT
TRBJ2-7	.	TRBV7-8	CASSSSPRGYSGVHEQYF	TGTGCCAGCAGCTCTAGCCCTCGAGGATACAGTGGGGTTCACGAGCAGTACTTC
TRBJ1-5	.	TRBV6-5	CASSTYRDQPQHF	TGTGCCAGCAGCACTTACAGGGATCAGCCCCAGCATTTT
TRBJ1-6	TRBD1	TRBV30	CAWSIRDRGYNSPLHF	TGTGCCTGGAGTATCCGGGACAGGGGTTATAATTCACCCCTCCACTTT
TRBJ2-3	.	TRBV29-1	CSESWQDTQYF	TGCAGCGAGTCGTGGCAAGATACGCAGTATTTT
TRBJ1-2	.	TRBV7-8	CASSLAQGGGYGYTF	TGTGCCAGCAGCTTAGCGCAGGGAGGAGGCTATGGCTACACCTTC
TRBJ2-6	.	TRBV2	CASSGAGPMSGGANVLTF	TGTGCCAGCAGTGGCGCGGGGCCGATGTCTGGTGGGGCCAACGTCCTGACTTTC
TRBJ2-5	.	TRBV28	CASSLRATQETQYF	TGTGCCAGCAGTTTGAGGGCGACCCAAGAGACCCAGTACTTC
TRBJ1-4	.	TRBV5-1	CASSLVGANEKLFF	TGCGCCAGCAGCTTGGTGGGAGCTAATGAAAAACTGTTTTTT
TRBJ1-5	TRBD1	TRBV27	CASRRQGYSNQPQHF	TGTGCCAGCAGAAGACAGGGGTATAGCAATCAGCCCCAGCATTTT
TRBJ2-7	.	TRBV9	CASSIEGDPRDEQYF	TGTGCCAGCAGCATAGAGGGGGATCCGAGGGACGAGCAGTACTTC
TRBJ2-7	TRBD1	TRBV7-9	CASSRDRFNNEQYF	TGTGCCAGCAGTAGGGACAGGTTTAATAACGAGCAGTACTTC